The sequence of this T cell receptor beta chain was determined in a study of early T cells in non-severe SARS-CoV-2 infection. CDR1 and CDR2 (germline): MGHRA, YSYEKL. The CDR3 consists of 15 residues. A remark on this clonotype: The germline gene is not matched at one end of the junction; a read error may be the cause.

TCRdb fed the 5' RACE reads into MiXCR, producing one record per CDR3 protein. The table lists almost 65,000 distinct CDR3 sequences, 4% to 5.5% of them singletons. V and J are TRBV4-1 and TRBJ2-7, with a tentative D call TRBD1 (6 bases). This sequence originates from an adult who was a healthcare worker with PCR-confirmed SARS-CoV-2 infection or an uninfected control (not recorded which). Sequenced sample: whole blood. The CDR3 region has the DNA TGCGCCAGCAGTCAAGATACCCAGGGGTCCTACGAGCAGTACTTC. This codes for CASSQDTQGSYEQYF.